The 6 T cell receptor beta chains below come from one sample, sequenced in a study of brain T cells in children with intractable seizures. Time point indicated: blood from clinic visit 5 months post-surgery; TSC patient then seizure free. The repertoire was sequenced with immunoSEQ multiplex PCR; TCRdb's copy has only in-frame clones and lacks some. The sample shows a few hundred thousand clones, 93% of them seen only once. The input for sequencing was peripheral blood, taken 5 to 6 months after surgery. The source of these receptors is a boy in the first two years of life with tuberous sclerosis and intractable seizures.

The chain recombines TRBV19 with TRBJ2-1, with D hard to call. The germline V gene has CDR1 LNHDA and CDR2 SQIVND (reference sequence). This CDR3 spans 16 amino acids. V was shortened by 2 bases and J by 0 bases, with 11 bases between the two germline ends. CDR3 region: CASSISGRSSYNEQFF. The DNA of the CDR3 is TGTGCCAGTAGTATATCTGGCAGGAGCTCCTACAATGAGCAGTTCTTC.

The V and J genes are TRBV5-1 and TRBJ2-1, with TRBD2 matching 12 bases. The CDR3 is 16 amino acids. Germline trimming cut 3 bases from V and 7 bases from J; bases unmatched to any gene: 8. Germline CDR1 SGHRS, CDR2 YFSETQ. CDR3 DNA: TGCGCCAGCAGCTGTCCGACTAGCGGGAGCTCGAATGAGCAGTTCTTC. This gives the protein CASSCPTSGSSNEQFF.

The chain employs TRBV9 and TRBJ1-6, with D tentatively TRBD1 (5 bases). The CDR3 is 12 residues long. Deletions cut 3 bases from V and 8 bases from J, with 6 bases between. Per the germline V gene, CDR1 is SGDLS and CDR2 is YYNGEE. The CDR3 loop reads CASSGGDSPLHF. The CDR3 coding sequence is TGTGCCAGCAGCGGAGGGGATTCACCCCTCCACTTT. The full variable domain, in which reference TRBV9 and TRBJ1-6 provide the parts outside the CDR3, is DSGVTQTPKHLITATGQRVTLRCSPRSGDLSVYWYQQSLDQGLQFLIQYYNGEERAKGNILERFSAQQFPDLHSELNLSSLELGDSALYFCASSGGDSPLHFGNGTRLTVT.

The V and J genes are TRBV19 and TRBJ1-6; D is ambiguous. The germline V and J ends were trimmed by 6 bases and 0 bases, with 9 bases remaining between them. The CDR3 has 15 amino acids. Germline V lookup: CDR1 LNHDA, CDR2 SQIVND (reference sequence). The CDR3 spells CASRSGSSYNSPLHF. The CDR3 nucleotides read TGTGCCAGTAGATCAGGCAGCTCCTATAATTCACCCCTCCACTTT.

This clone has just one count. In DNA, the CDR3 is TGTGCCAGCAGAGGCCGGGGGGCGGGGGAGACCCAGTACTTC. This sequence encodes CASRGRGAGETQYF. J is TRBJ2-5 and V is TRBV27, with D possibly being TRBD2 (7 bases). Germline V gene data show CDR1 as MNHEY and CDR2 as SMNVEV (reference sequence). V shed 6 bases and J shed 5 bases, with 16 bases lying between them. This CDR3 region has 14 residues.

The V and J genes are TRBV6-5 and TRBJ1-3; D remains ambiguous. Trimming stripped 5 bases from V and 4 bases from J, with 15 bases between. In germline, CDR1 is MNHEY, CDR2 SVGAGI. The CDR3 is made up of 15 amino acids. CDR3 protein: CASSNPPSQGNTIYF. Here the CDR3 DNA reads TGTGCCAGCAGTAACCCCCCCTCACAGGGAAACACCATATATTTT.